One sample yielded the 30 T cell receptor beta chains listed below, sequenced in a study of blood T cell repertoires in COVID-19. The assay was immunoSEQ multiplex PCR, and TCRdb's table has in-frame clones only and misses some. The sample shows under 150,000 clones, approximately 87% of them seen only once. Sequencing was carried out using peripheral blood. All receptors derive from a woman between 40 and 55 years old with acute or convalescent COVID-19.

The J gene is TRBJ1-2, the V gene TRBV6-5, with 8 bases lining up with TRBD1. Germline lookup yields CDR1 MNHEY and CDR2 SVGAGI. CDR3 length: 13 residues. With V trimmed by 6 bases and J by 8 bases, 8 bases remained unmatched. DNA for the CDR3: TGTGCCAGCAGGGCCCAGGGGGCTCGGGGCTACACCTTC. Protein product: CASRAQGARGYTF.

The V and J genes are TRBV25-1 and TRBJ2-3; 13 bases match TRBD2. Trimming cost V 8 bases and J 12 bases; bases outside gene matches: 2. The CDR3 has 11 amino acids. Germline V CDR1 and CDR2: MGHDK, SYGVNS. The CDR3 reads CASGLAGEQYF. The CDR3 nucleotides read TGTGCCAGCGGACTAGCGGGAGAACAGTATTTT.

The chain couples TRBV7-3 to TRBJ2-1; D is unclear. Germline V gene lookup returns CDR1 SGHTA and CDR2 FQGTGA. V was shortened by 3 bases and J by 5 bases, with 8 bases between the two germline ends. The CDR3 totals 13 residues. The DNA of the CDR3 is TGTGCCAGCAGCTTTCTAAATCACAATGAGCAGTTCTTC. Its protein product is CASSFLNHNEQFF.

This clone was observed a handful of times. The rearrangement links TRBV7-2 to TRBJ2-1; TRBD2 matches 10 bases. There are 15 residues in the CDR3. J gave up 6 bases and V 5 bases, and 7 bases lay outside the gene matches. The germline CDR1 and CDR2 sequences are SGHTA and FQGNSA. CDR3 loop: CASSQQASGGNEQFF. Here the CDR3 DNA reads TGTGCCAGCAGCCAACAGGCTAGCGGGGGCAATGAGCAGTTCTTC.

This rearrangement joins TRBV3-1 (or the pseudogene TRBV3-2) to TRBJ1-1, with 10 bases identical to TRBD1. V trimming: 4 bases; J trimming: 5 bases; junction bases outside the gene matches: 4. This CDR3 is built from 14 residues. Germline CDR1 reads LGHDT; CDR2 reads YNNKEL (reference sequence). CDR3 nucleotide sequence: TGTGCCAGCAGCCTTCGGACAGGGGGTACTGAAGCTTTCTTT. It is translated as CASSLRTGGTEAFF.

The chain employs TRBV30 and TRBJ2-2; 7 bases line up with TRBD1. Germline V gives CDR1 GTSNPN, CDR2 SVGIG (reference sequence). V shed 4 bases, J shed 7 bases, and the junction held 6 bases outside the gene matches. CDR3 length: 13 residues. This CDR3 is CAWNPRGNGELFF. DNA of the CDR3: TGTGCCTGGAACCCCAGGGGGAACGGGGAGCTGTTTTTT.

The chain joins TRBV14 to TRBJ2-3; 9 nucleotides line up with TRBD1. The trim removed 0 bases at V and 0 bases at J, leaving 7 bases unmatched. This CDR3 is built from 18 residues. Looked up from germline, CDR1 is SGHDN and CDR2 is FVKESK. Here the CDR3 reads CASSQDPPQGASTDTQYF. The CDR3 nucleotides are TGTGCCAGCAGCCAAGATCCCCCACAGGGGGCGAGCACAGATACGCAGTATTTT.

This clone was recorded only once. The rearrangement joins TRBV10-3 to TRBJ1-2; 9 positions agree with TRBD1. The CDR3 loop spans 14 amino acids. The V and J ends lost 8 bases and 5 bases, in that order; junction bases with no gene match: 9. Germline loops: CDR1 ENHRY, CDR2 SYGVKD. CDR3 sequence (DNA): TGTGCCATCGGCCCGGGGACAGGGCAGTATGGCTACACCTTC. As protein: CAIGPGTGQYGYTF.

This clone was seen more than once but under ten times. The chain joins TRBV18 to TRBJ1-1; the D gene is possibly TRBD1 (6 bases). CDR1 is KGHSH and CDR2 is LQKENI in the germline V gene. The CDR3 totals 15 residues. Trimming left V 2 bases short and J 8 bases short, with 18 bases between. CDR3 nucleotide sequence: TGTGCCAGCTCACCAAGGGGACGTTCCGGGACAGAAGCTTTCTTT. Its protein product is CASSPRGRSGTEAFF.

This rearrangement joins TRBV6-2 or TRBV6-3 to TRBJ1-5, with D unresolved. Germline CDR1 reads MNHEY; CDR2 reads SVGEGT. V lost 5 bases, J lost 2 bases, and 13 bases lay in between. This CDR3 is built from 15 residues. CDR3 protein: CASSSPRSGNQPQHF. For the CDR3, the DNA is TGTGCCAGCAGTAGCCCCCGGAGCGGCAATCAGCCCCAGCATTTT.

CDR3: CASSSQITDTQYF. CDR3 sequence (DNA): TGCGCCAGCAGCTCACAGATTACAGATACGCAGTATTTT. The J gene is TRBJ2-3, the V gene TRBV4-3; no definite D call. V dropped 5 bases and J dropped 3 bases, with 9 bases sitting between them. Germline CDR1 reads LGHNA; CDR2 reads YSLEER. This CDR3 region has 13 residues.

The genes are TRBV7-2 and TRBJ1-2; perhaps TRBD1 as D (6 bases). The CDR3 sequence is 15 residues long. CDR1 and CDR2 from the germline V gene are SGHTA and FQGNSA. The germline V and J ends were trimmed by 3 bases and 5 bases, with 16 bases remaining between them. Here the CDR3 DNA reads TGTGCCAGCAGCTTCAGGGGCCTAGCTGCTTATGGCTACACCTTC. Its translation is CASSFRGLAAYGYTF.

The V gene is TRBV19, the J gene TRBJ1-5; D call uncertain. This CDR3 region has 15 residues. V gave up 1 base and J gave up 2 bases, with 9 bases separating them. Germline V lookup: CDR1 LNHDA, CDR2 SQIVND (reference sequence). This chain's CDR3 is CASSIGGYGNQPQHF. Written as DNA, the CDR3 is TGTGCCAGTAGTATAGGAGGCTATGGCAATCAGCCCCAGCATTTT.

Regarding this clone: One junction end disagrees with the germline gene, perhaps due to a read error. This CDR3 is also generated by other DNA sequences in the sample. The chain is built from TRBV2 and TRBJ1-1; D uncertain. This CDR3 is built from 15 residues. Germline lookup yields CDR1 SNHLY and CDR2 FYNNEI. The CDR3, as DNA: TGTGCCAGCAGTGGAGAGGGTGGAGGAAAAACTGAGGCTTTCTTT. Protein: CASSGEGGGKTEAFF.

This CDR3 is CASSHPGDFYEQYF. CDR3 bases: TGTGCCAGCAGCCATCCGGGGGACTTCTACGAGCAGTACTTC. The J gene is TRBJ2-7, the V gene TRBV4-2, with a possible D match to TRBD2 (6 bases). In germline, CDR1 is LGHNA, CDR2 YNFKEQ. Trimming cost V 3 bases and J 3 bases, with 12 bases left between them. This CDR3 is built from 14 residues.

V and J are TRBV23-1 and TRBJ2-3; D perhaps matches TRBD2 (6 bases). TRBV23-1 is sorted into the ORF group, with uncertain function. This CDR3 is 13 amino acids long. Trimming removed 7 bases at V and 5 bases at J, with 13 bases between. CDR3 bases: TGCGCCAGCAAATCCCCGGGGGTAGATACGCAGTATTTT. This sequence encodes CASKSPGVDTQYF.

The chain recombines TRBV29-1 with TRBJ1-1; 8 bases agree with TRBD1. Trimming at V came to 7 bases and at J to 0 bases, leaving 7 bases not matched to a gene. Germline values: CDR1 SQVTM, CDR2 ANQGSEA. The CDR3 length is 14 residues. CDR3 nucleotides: TGCAGCGCTTTGACAGGGGAAGTGAACACTGAAGCTTTCTTT. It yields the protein CSALTGEVNTEAFF.

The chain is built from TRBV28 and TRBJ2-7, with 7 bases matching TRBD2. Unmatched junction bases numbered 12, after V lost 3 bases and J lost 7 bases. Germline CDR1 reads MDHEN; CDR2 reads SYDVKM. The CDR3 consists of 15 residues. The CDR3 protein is CASSFASGPEGEQYF. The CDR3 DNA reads TGTGCCAGCAGTTTCGCTAGCGGCCCAGAGGGAGAGCAGTACTTC.

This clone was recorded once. In DNA, the CDR3 is TGCGCCAGCAGCCAACTAGCGGGGACTATCACAGATACGCAGTATTTT. Translating it yields CASSQLAGTITDTQYF. The chain combines TRBV4-1 with TRBJ2-3; 9 bases are a match to TRBD2. Germline V gene sequence: CDR1 MGHRA, CDR2 YSYEKL. CDR3 length: 16 residues. V shed 2 bases, J shed 2 bases, and the junction held 5 bases outside the gene matches.

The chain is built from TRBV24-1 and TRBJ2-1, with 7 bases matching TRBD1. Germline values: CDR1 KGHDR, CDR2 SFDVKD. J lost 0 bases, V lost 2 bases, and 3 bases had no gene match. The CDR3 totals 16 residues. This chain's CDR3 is CATSDSTGRSYNEQFF. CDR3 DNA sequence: TGTGCCACCAGTGATTCGACAGGGCGCTCCTACAATGAGCAGTTCTTC.

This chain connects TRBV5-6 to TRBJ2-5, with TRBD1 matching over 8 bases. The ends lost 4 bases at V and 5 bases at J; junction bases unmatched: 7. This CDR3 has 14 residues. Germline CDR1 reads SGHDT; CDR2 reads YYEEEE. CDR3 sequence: CASSRTGPGETQYF. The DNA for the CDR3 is TGTGCCAGCAGCAGGACAGGGCCCGGGGAGACCCAGTACTTC.

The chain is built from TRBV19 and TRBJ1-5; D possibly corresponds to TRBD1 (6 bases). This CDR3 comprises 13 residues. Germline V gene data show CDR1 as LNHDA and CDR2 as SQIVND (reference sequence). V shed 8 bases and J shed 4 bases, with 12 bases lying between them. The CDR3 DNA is TGTGCCAGTGGGACAACGTCTAATCAGCCCCAGCATTTT. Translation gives CASGTTSNQPQHF.

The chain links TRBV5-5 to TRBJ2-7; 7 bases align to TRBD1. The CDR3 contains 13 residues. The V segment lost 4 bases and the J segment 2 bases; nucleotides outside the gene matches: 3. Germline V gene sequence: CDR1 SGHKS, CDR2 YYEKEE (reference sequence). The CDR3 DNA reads TGTGCCAGCAGCCGGGACAGAGCCTACGAGCAGTACTTC. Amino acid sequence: CASSRDRAYEQYF.

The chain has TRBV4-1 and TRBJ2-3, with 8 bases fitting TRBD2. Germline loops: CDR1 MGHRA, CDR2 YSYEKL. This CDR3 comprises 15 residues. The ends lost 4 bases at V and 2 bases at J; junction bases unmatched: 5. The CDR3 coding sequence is TGCGCCAGCAGCCTTCGGGGGGGTTCCACAGATACGCAGTATTTT. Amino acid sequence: CASSLRGGSTDTQYF.

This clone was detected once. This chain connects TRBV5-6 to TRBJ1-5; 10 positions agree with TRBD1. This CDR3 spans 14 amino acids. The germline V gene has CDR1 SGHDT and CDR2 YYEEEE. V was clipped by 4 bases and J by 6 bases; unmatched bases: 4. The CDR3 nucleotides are TGTGCCAGCAGCCGGACAGGGGGAAGTCAGCCCCAGCATTTT. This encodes CASSRTGGSQPQHF.

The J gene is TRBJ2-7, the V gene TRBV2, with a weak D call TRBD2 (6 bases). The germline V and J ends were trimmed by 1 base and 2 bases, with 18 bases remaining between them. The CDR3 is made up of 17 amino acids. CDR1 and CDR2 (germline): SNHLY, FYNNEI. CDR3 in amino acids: CASSEEEGLGGTYEQYF. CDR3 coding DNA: TGTGCCAGCAGTGAAGAAGAGGGACTGGGCGGTACCTACGAGCAGTACTTC.

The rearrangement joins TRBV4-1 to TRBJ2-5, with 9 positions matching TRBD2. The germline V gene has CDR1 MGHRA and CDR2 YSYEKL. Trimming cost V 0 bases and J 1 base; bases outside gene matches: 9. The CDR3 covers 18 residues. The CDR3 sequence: CASSQDGRAGGAQETQYF. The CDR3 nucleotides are TGCGCCAGCAGCCAAGATGGTCGAGCGGGGGGCGCCCAAGAGACCCAGTACTTC.

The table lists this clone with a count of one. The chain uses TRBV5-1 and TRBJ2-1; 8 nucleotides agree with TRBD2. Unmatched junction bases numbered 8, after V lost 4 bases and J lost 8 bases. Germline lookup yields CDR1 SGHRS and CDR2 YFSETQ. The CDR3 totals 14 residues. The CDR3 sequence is CASSRGSGADEQFF. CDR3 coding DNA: TGCGCCAGCAGCCGGGGTAGCGGGGCAGATGAGCAGTTCTTC.

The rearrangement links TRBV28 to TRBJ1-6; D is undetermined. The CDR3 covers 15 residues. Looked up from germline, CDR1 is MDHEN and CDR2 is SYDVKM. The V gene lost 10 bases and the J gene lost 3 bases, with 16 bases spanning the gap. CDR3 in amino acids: CAISRREGYNSPLHF. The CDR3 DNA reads TGTGCCATCAGCAGGAGGGAGGGCTATAATTCACCCCTCCACTTT.

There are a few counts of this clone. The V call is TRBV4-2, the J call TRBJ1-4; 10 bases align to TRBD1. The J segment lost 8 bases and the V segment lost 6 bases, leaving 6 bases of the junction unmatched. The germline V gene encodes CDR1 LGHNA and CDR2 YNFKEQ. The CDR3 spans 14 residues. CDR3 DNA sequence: TGTGCCAGCAGGACGACAGGGGGCGACGAAAAACTGTTTTTT. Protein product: CASRTTGGDEKLFF.